This TCR beta chain originates from a study of T cell responses to AZD1222 COVID-19 vaccine. Regarding the study as a whole: Females outnumbered males among donors, who were mostly white British; clonal diversity was possibly underestimated. The CD4 TCRs associated with vaccination extended across spike and predominated at 160-218 and 743-854.

Trimming cost V 6 bases and J 1 base, with 17 bases left between them. The CDR3 contains 16 residues. Germline V lookup: CDR1 MDHEN, CDR2 SYDVKM. TCRdb's copy holds only in-frame clones and misses some; the assay was immunoSEQ multiplex PCR. The sample contains roughly 120,000 clones, roughly nine tenths of which appear only once. This clone was counted once. Its target is unknown. The clonotype originates from an adult in good health. The source was peripheral blood, collected on day 0 of AZD1222 vaccination. The chain uses TRBV28 and TRBJ2-3; tentatively, D is TRBD1 (5 bases). The CDR3 DNA is TGTGCCAGCAGCGTCCAGGGTGGGATAGGCACAGATACGCAGTATTTT. Encoded protein: CASSVQGGIGTDTQYF.